The sequence of this T cell receptor beta chain was determined in a study of control samples from healthy donors and cancer patients. The CDR3 sequence is 13 residues long. Trimming pared 4 bases from V and 4 bases from J, leaving 10 bases between. Germline V CDR1 and CDR2: LGHNT, FRNRAP. Libraries were prepared by immunoSEQ multiplex PCR; TCRdb keeps only in-frame clonotypes and omits some of them. The repertoire holds tens of thousands of clones, with around four fifths as singletons. This rearrangement joins TRBV12-5 to TRBJ1-2; no definite D call. This TCR derives from a man aged 55 to 70 with colorectal cancer. Sequencing was done on a sample of PBMCs. CDR3 nucleotide sequence: TGTGCTAGTGGTTCTCCGACGGGCTATGGCTACACCTTC. This sequence encodes CASGSPTGYGYTF. The complete variable domain, with remaining parts taken from reference TRBV12-5 and TRBJ1-2, reads DARVTQTPRHKVTEMGQEVTMRCQPILGHNTVFWYRQTMMQGLELLAYFRNRAPLDDSGMPKDRFSAEMPDATLATLKIQPSEPRDSAVYFCASGSPTGYGYTFGSGTRLTVV.